The clone carrying this T cell receptor (beta chain) was seen more than once but under ten times. Its antigen is not identified. The sample is drawn from a study of T-cell reconstitution after alpha-beta-depleted transplantation in children. Study-wide results and caveats: The origin of alpha-beta T cells about two months after transplant was reportedly several hundred expanded graft clones. At one year after transplant, newly produced T cells mostly accounted for T-cell counts and diversity. Several patients had high TCRbeta diversity at day 60; it came from surviving recipient T cells and thymic progenitors.

Preparation of the TCRbeta library was carried out with unique molecular identifiers. TCRdb called the PCR reads again in MiXCR, with one record for every CDR3 protein. Of roughly 420,000 distinct CDR3 sequences in the sample, roughly 15% were seen once. The CDR3 is 16 amino acids. Germline CDR1 reads SGHRS; CDR2 reads YFSETQ. Trimming took 4 bases from V and 6 from J, leaving 20 bases between them. The sequence was obtained from a boy under three years old who had a stem cell transplant for Wiskott-Aldrich syndrome, so the T cells may come from the graft donor. The source material was PBMCs, mostly from graft donor cells, sampled 360 days after TCRalphabeta/CD19-depleted stem cell transplant. The J gene is TRBJ2-1, the V gene TRBV5-1; tentative D call: TRBD1 (7 bases). CDR3 in DNA: TGCGCCAGCAGCCTCCGGGACAGAGGAGGGGGCAATGAGCAGTTCTTC. Residues: CASSLRDRGGGNEQFF.